The clone carrying this T cell receptor beta chain was counted many times. Its antigen is as yet unknown. This entry belongs to a study of identical twins. Study results and limitations: Beta out-of-frame twin sharing showed a weaker excess. The abundant beta clonotypes from cord blood had fewer insertions, and memory repertoires had none of this.

The V gene lost 4 bases and the J gene lost 1 base, with 13 bases spanning the gap. Looked up from germline, CDR1 is DFQATT and CDR2 is SNEGSKA (reference sequence). This CDR3 has 14 residues. TCRdb analysed the 5' RACE reads with MiXCR anew, one entry per CDR3 protein. The sample includes some 500,000 distinct CDR3 sequences, around 20% of them seen just once. These sequences were also reported in another study, on T cells expressing NK-cell markers. From that second work: The authors derived TCR beta repertoires from sorted CD3+CD56+NKG2C+, CD3+CD56+NKG2C- and CD3+CD56-NKG2C+ T cells.

The chain employs TRBV20-1 and TRBJ2-5; no clear D gene. The sequenced sample was CD4+ T cells sorted from blood. This TCR was recovered from a woman between 18 and 29 years old in good health. The CDR3 sequence is CSAIRPDLQETQYF. CDR3 DNA: TGCAGTGCTATCAGGCCAGACCTCCAAGAGACCCAGTACTTC.